These T cell receptor beta chains were read from a single sample in a study of blood T cells in healthy people across ages. TCRdb passed the 5' RACE reads through MiXCR, listing each CDR3 protein once. This table holds fewer than 800,000 distinct CDR3 sequences, around 21% found once. The material sequenced was blood. The source is a man in his 70s in good health. CDR3s include the opening cysteine and the closing phenylalanine or tryptophan. Fields, in order: CDR3 length, V gene, J gene, CDR3 protein.

length: 14; V: TRBV5-1; J: TRBJ2-3; CDR3: CASSLSAGFQGGYF
length: 15; V: TRBV29-1; J: TRBJ1-1; CDR3: CSVDYRTGSDTEAFF
length: 13; V: TRBV20-1; J: TRBJ2-7; CDR3: CSAREEGPYEQYF
length: 15; V: TRBV5-7; J: TRBJ2-6; CDR3: CASSSSVSGANVLTF
length: 14; V: TRBV20-1; J: TRBJ2-7; CDR3: CSATSRGGSIGQYF
length: 14; V: TRBV28; J: TRBJ1-4; CDR3: CASSDRMTNEKLFF
length: 16; V: TRBV6-2/TRBV6-3; J: TRBJ2-1; CDR3: CASSYSKAGPYNEQFF
length: 12; V: TRBV7-9; J: TRBJ1-1; CDR3: CASSQDGFEAFF
length: 11; V: TRBV29-1; J: TRBJ1-1; CDR3: CSVEPYGEAFF
length: 11; V: TRBV2; J: TRBJ2-7; CDR3: CASRSFTEQYF
length: 8; V: TRBV20-1; J: TRBJ2-5; CDR3: CSANYRDF
length: 15; V: TRBV29-1; J: -; CDR3: CSVDTGGAGTYEQYF
length: 12; V: TRBV12-3/TRBV12-4; J: TRBJ2-2; CDR3: CASTTQPGELFF
length: 17; V: TRBV4-3; J: TRBJ2-3; CDR3: CASSQGWAGDPKDTQYF
length: 11; V: TRBV12-3/TRBV12-4; J: TRBJ1-1; CDR3: CASSIDQRAFF
length: 11; V: TRBV6-1; J: TRBJ2-1; CDR3: CASSLRYEQFF
length: 16; V: TRBV11-2; J: TRBJ2-5; CDR3: CASSLAWREVRETQYF
length: 15; V: TRBV5-1; J: TRBJ2-7; CDR3: CASSLAASGTNEQYF
length: 14; V: TRBV18; J: TRBJ1-5; CDR3: CASSPKRDNQPQHF
length: 14; V: TRBV28; J: TRBJ2-3; CDR3: CASSEATRTDTQYF
length: 15; V: TRBV14; J: TRBJ2-1; CDR3: CASSRPQGSYNEQFF
length: 13; V: TRBV14; J: TRBJ2-5; CDR3: CASSQDLRVAQYF
length: 20; V: TRBV4-1; J: TRBJ2-1; CDR3: CASSQDQFGTSNPTSNEQFF
length: 15; V: TRBV27; J: TRBJ1-4; CDR3: CASSPEGTGDEKLFF
length: 14; V: TRBV5-1; J: TRBJ2-5; CDR3: CASSSGQGTETQYF
length: 17; V: TRBV7-9; J: TRBJ1-3; CDR3: CASSSTRDLLSGNTIYF
length: 15; V: TRBV5-6; J: TRBJ2-7; CDR3: CASSSRDRAPYEQYF
length: 15; V: TRBV10-2; J: TRBJ1-5; CDR3: CASSEHGGFGQPQHF
length: 15; V: TRBV2; J: TRBJ1-4; CDR3: CASSLNRDRLEKLFF
length: 17; V: TRBV4-2; J: TRBJ1-5; CDR3: CASSQGLDSIGNQPQHF
length: 15; V: TRBV4-3; J: TRBJ2-5; CDR3: CASSLTRDRLETQYF
length: 13; V: TRBV10-3; J: TRBJ1-4; CDR3: CAIRGTGDEKLFF
length: 14; V: TRBV13; J: -; CDR3: CASSLGGRNNEQFF
length: 15; V: TRBV5-1; J: TRBJ2-7; CDR3: CASSLTGTGAYEQYF
length: 14; V: TRBV10-2; J: TRBJ2-5; CDR3: CASSERTGPETQYF
length: 15; V: TRBV20-1; J: -; CDR3: CSARRPGTSKETQYF
length: 11; V: TRBV5-1; J: TRBJ2-5; CDR3: CASGGVGEQYF
length: 15; V: TRBV7-2; J: TRBJ1-3; CDR3: CASSRGQTSGNTIYF
length: 15; V: TRBV18; J: TRBJ2-7; CDR3: CASSTTDRSAYEQYF
length: 10; V: TRBV20-1; J: TRBJ2-5; CDR3: CSVTGETQYF
length: 14; V: TRBV12-3/TRBV12-4; J: TRBJ2-7; CDR3: CASSLADRAYGQYF
length: 18; V: TRBV12-3/TRBV12-4; J: TRBJ1-4; CDR3: CASRGMGQGFTTNEKLFF
length: 15; V: TRBV12-3/TRBV12-4; J: TRBJ1-1; CDR3: CASSSPGGRRTEAFF
length: 12; V: TRBV29-1; J: TRBJ2-3; CDR3: CSATRDTDTQYF
length: 15; V: TRBV5-1; J: TRBJ2-3; CDR3: CANSQVGDRTDTQYF
length: 14; V: TRBV10-3; J: TRBJ2-4; CDR3: CAISEYGGKSIQYF
length: 12; V: TRBV6-5; J: TRBJ2-3; CDR3: CASRDRWNTQYF
length: 16; V: TRBV9; J: TRBJ2-6; CDR3: CASSSSGGAGANVLTF
length: 13; V: TRBV6-2/TRBV6-3; J: TRBJ1-2; CDR3: CASSYSTDYGYTF